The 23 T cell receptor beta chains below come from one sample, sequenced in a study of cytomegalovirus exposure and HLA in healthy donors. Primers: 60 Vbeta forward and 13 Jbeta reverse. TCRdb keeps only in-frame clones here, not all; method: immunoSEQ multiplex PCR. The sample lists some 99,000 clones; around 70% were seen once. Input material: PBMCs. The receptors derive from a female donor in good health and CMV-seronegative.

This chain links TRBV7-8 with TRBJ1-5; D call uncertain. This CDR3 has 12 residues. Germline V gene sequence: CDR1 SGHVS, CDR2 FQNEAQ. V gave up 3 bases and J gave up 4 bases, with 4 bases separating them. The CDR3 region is CASSFLNQPQHF. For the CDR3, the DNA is TGTGCCAGCAGCTTTCTAAATCAGCCCCAGCATTTT.

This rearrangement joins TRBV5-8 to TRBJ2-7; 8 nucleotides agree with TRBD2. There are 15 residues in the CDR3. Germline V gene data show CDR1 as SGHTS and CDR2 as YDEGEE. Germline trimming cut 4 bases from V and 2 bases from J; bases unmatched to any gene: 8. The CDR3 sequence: CASSHRLALPYEQYF. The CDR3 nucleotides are TGTGCCAGCAGCCACAGACTAGCGCTTCCCTACGAGCAGTACTTC.

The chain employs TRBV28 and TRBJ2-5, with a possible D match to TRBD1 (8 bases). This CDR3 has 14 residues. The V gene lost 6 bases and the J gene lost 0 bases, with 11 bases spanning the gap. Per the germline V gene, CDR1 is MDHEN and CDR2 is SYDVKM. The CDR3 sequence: CASRQGGYQETQYF. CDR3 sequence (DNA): TGTGCCAGCAGACAGGGGGGGTACCAAGAGACCCAGTACTTC.

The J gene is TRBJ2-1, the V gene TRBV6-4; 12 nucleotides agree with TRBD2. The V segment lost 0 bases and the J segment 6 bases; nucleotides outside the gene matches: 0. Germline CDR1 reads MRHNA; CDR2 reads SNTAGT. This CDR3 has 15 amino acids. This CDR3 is CASSDSTSGSNEQFF. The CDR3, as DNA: TGTGCCAGCAGTGACTCGACTAGCGGGAGCAATGAGCAGTTCTTC.

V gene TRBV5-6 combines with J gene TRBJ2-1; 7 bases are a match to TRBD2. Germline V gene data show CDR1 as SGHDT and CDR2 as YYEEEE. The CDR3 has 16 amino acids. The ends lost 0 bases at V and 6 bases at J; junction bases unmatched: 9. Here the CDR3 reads CASSLVGEGFGNEQFF. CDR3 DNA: TGTGCCAGCAGCTTGGTAGGGGAGGGGTTCGGCAATGAGCAGTTCTTC. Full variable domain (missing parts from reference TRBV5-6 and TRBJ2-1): DAGVTQSPTHLIKTRGQQVTLRCSPKSGHDTVSWYQQALGQGPQFIFQYYEEEERQRGNFPDRFSGHQFPNYSSELNVNALLLGDSALYLCASSLVGEGFGNEQFFGPGTRLTVL.

The CDR3 sequence is CASSVTGDYYGYTF. For the CDR3, the DNA is TGTGCCAGCAGTGTGACAGGGGACTACTATGGCTACACCTTC. This rearrangement joins TRBV25-1 to TRBJ1-2; 8 bases match TRBD1. Germline trimming cut 4 bases from V and 3 bases from J; bases unmatched to any gene: 4. This CDR3 contains 14 residues. CDR1 and CDR2 from the germline V gene are MGHDK and SYGVNS.

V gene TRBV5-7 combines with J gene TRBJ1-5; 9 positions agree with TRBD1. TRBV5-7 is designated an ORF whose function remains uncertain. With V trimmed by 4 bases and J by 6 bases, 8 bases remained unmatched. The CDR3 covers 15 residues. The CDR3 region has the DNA TGTGCCAGCAGCATCGGACAGGGGTTCTGTCAGCCCCAGCATTTT. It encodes CASSIGQGFCQPQHF.

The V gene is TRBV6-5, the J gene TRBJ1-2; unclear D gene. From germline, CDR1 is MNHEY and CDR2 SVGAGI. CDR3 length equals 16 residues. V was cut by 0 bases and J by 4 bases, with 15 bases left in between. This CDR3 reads CASSYSSEGGSYGYTF. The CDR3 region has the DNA TGTGCCAGCAGTTACTCCTCTGAGGGCGGGTCCTATGGCTACACCTTC.

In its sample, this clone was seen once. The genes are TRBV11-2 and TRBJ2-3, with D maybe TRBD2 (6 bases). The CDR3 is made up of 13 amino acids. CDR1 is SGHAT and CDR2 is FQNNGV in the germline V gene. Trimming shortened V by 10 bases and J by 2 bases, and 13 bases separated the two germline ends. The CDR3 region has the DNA TGTGCCACAAGGCGGGGTTACACAGATACGCAGTATTTT. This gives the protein CATRRGYTDTQYF. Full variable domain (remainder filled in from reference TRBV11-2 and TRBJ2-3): EAGVAQSPRYKIIEKRQSVAFWCNPISGHATLYWYQQILGQGPKLLIQFQNNGVVDDSQLPKDRFSAERLKGVDSTLKIQPAKLEDSAVYLCATRRGYTDTQYFGPGTRLTVL.

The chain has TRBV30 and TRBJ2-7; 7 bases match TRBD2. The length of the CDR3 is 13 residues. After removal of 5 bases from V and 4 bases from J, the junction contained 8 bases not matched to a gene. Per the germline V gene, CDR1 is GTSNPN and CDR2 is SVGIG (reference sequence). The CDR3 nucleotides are TGTGCCTGGGGGGGACGGGGGGAATACGAGCAGTACTTC. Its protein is CAWGGRGEYEQYF.

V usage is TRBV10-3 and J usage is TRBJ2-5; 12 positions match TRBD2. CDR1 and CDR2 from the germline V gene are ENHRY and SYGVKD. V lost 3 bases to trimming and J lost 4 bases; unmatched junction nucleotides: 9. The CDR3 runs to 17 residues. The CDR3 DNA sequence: TGTGCCATCAGTGATGGACTAGCGGGAATGGTTGTAGAGACCCAGTACTTC. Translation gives CAISDGLAGMVVETQYF.

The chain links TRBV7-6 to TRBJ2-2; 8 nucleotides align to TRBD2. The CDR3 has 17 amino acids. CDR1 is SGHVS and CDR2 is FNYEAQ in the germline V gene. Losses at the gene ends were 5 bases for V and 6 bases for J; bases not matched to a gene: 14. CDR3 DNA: TGTGCCAGCAGCCCCCCCCCGGGACTAGGTACCCCCGGGGAGCTGTTTTTT. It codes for CASSPPPGLGTPGELFF.

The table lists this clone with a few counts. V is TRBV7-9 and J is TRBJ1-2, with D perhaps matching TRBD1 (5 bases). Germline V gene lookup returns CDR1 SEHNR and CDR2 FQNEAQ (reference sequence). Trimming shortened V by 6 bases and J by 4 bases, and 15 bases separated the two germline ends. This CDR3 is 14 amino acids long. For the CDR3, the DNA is TGTGCCAGCAGTCTTAGGGGTGACGGCTATGGCTACACCTTC. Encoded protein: CASSLRGDGYGYTF.

In DNA form, the CDR3 reads TGTGCCAGCAGCTTAGAAGGGGCTAGCACTGAAGCTTTCTTT. It is translated as CASSLEGASTEAFF. The chain couples TRBV11-3 to TRBJ1-1; D might be TRBD1 (5 bases). V was clipped by 0 bases and J by 4 bases, with 9 bases between them. Germline loops: CDR1 SGHNT, CDR2 YENEEA. There are 14 residues in the CDR3.

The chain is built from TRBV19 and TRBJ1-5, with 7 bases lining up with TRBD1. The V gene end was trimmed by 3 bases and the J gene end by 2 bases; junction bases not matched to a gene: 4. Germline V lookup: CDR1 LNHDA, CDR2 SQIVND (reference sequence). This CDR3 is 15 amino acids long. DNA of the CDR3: TGTGCCAGTAGTATTGGGACAGCGGGCAATCAGCCCCAGCATTTT. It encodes CASSIGTAGNQPQHF.

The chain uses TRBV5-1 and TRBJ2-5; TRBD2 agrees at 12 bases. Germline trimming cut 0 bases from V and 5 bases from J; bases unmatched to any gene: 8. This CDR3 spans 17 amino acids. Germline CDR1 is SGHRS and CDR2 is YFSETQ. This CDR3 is CASSLAGLAGFFETQYF. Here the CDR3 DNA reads TGCGCCAGCAGCTTGGCCGGACTAGCGGGATTTTTTGAGACCCAGTACTTC.

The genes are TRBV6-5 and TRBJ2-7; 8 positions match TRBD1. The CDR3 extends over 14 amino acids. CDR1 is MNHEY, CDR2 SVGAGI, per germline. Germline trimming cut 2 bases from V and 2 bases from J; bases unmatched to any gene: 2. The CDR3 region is CASSYDRGTYEQYF. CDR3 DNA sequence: TGTGCCAGCAGTTACGACAGGGGCACCTACGAGCAGTACTTC.

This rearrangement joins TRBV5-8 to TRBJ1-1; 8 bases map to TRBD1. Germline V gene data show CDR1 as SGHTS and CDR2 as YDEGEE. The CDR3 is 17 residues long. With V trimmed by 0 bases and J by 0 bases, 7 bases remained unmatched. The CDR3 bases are TGTGCCAGCAGCTTGGCTTTTGGACAGGGAATGAACACTGAAGCTTTCTTT. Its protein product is CASSLAFGQGMNTEAFF.

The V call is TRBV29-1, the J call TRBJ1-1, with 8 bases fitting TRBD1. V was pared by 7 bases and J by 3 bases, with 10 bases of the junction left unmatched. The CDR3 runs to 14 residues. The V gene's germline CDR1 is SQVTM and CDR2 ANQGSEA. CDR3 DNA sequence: TGCAGCGCCTACTTCCAGGGGGCTGACACTGAAGCTTTCTTT. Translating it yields CSAYFQGADTEAFF.

The CDR3 region has the DNA TGTGCCAGCAGTAAACAGGGAAATGGCTACACCTTC. This gives the protein CASSKQGNGYTF. The chain couples TRBV28 to TRBJ1-2; D is perhaps TRBD1 (6 bases). The germline gives CDR1 MDHEN, CDR2 SYDVKM. CDR3 length: 12 amino acids. Trimming took off 5 bases at V and 6 bases at J, with 10 bases between the two ends.

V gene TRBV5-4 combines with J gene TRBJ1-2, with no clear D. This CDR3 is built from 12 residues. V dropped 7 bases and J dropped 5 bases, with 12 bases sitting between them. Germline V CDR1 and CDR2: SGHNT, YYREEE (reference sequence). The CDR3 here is CASRTTLYGYTF. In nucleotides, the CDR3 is TGTGCCAGCCGCACAACCCTTTATGGCTACACCTTC.

The CDR3 bases are TGTGCCAGCAGCAGAAAGGGACTAGCGGGAGGGCCCTCCTACGAGCAGTACTTC. It is translated as CASSRKGLAGGPSYEQYF. The chain recombines TRBV7-8 with TRBJ2-7, with 16 bases fitting TRBD2. Trimming cost V 5 bases and J 0 bases; bases outside gene matches: 7. Germline V gene data show CDR1 as SGHVS and CDR2 as FQNEAQ. The CDR3 loop spans 18 amino acids. Filled out from reference TRBV7-8 and TRBJ2-7, the complete variable domain reads GAGVSQSPRYKVAKRGQDVALRCDPISGHVSLFWYQQALGQGPEFLTYFQNEAQLDKSGLPSDRFFAERPEGSVSTLKIQRTQQEDSAVYLCASSRKGLAGGPSYEQYFGPGTRLTVT.

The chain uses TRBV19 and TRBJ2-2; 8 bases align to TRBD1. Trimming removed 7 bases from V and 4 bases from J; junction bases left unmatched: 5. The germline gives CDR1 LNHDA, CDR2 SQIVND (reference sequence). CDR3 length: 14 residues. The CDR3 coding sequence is TGTGCCAGTAATACAGGGGGGAGCACCGGGGAGCTGTTTTTT. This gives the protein CASNTGGSTGELFF. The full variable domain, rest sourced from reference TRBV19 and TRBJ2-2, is DGGITQSPKYLFRKEGQNVTLSCEQNLNHDAMYWYRQDPGQGLRLIYYSQIVNDFQKGDIAEGYSVSREKKESFPLTVTSAQKNPTAFYLCASNTGGSTGELFFGEGSRLTVL.